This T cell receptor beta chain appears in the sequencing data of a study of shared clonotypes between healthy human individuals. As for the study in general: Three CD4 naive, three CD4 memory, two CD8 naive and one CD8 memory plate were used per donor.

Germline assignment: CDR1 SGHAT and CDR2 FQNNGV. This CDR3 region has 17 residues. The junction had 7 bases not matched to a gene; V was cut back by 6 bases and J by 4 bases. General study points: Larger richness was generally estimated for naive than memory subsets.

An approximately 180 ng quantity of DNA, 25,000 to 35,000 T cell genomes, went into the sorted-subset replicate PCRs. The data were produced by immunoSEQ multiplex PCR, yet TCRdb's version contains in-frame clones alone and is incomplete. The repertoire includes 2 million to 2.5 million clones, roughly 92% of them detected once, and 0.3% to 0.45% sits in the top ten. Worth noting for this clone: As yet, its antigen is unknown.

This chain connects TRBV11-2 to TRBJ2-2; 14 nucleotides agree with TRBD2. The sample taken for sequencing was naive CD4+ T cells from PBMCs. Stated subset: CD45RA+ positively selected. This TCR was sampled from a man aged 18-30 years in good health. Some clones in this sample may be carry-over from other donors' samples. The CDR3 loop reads CASRPTSGRAVTGELFF. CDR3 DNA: TGTGCCAGCAGACCGACTAGCGGGAGGGCCGTCACCGGGGAGCTGTTTTTT.